This TCR beta chain was recovered during a study of liver allograft versus peripheral blood T cells (dated by TCRdb to about 2020). About the investigation overall: The study compared the T cell receptor repertoires present in transplanted livers with the repertoires present in the peripheral blood of liver transplant recipients. General conclusions and limits of the study: According to the report, the T cell receptor repertoires detected in peripheral blood were different from the repertoires found inside liver allografts.

V loses 5 bases, J loses 1 base, and the germline ends lie 27 bases apart. Inclusive of the bounding cysteine and phenylalanine, the CDR3 is 19 residues long. Just CDR3 DNA is preserved here, 57 bases in frame from base 1. CDR1 SGHAT and CDR2 FQDESV are derived from the germline V gene (reference sequence). The listed sequencing device is Illumina MiSeq. The public reads were reanalyzed by TCRdb: fastp trimming at Q25, MiXCR alignment, in-frame beta chains only. A single entry per CDR3 protein holds the most common genes and DNA from its merged rows. The sample records 13,000 or so distinct CDR3 sequences, approximately 20% of which are singletons. The ten largest clonotypes hold about 13% of the sample. This clonotype appeared a few times. Its antigen is unknown. Per-base quality was not reported, and no clone a single base away is much larger than it.

This receptor was obtained from a human patient who had a liver transplant. A transplant means some T cells may be of graft donor rather than patient origin. The rearranged chain carries TRBV11-1 and TRBJ2-7; the D segment could be TRBD1, given 5 matching bases. The DNA sequence reads TGTGCCAGCAGCCACCCGGTGGGCCAGGGTCTCTCCCTGTCCTACGAGCAGTACTTC. The translation is CASSHPVGQGLSLSYEQYF.